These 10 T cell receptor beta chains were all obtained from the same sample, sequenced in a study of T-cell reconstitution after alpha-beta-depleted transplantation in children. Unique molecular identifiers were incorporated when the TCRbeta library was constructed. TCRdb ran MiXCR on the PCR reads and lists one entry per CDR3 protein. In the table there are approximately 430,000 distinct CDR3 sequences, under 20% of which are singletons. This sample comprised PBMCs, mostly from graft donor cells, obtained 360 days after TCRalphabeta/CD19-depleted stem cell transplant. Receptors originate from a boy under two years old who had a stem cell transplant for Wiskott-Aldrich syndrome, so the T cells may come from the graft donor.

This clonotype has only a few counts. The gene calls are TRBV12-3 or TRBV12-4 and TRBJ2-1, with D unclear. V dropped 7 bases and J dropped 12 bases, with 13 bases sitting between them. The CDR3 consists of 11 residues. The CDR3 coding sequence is TGTGCCAGCAACGGTGGAGTGGGGCAGTTCTTC. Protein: CASNGGVGQFF.

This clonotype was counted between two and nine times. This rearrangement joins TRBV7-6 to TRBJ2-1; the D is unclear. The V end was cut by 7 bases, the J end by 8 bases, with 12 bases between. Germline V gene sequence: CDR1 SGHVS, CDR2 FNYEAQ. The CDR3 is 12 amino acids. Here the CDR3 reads CASTSTFDEQFF. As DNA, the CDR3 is TGTGCCAGCACTTCTACCTTCGATGAGCAGTTCTTC.

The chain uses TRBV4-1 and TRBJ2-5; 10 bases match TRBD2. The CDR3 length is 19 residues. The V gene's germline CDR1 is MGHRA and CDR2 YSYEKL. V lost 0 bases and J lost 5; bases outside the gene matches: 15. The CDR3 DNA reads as TGCGCCAGCAGCCAAGAGAGGAAGATGAGCGGGGGGGCCTCGGAGACCCAGTACTTC. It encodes CASSQERKMSGGASETQYF.

The CDR3 reads CATATRGGIQETQYF. For the CDR3, the DNA is TGTGCCACAGCAACCCGGGGGGGTATCCAAGAGACCCAGTACTTC. V is TRBV12-3 or TRBV12-4 and J is TRBJ2-5, with 8 nucleotides matching TRBD2. J gave up 1 base and V 10 bases, and 11 bases lay outside the gene matches. The CDR3 has 15 residues.

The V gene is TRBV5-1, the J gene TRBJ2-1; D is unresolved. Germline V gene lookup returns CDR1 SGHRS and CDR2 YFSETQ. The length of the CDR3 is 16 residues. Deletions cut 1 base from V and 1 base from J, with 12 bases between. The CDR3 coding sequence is TGCGCCAGCAGCTTGTCTCCGGAGAGGTCCTACAATGAGCAGTTCTTC. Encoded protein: CASSLSPERSYNEQFF. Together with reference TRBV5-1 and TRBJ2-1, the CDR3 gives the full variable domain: KAGVTQTPRYLIKTRGQQVTLSCSPISGHRSVSWYQQTPGQGLQFLFEYFSETQRNKGNFPGRFSGRQFSNSRSEMNVSTLELGDSALYLCASSLSPERSYNEQFFGPGTRLTVL.

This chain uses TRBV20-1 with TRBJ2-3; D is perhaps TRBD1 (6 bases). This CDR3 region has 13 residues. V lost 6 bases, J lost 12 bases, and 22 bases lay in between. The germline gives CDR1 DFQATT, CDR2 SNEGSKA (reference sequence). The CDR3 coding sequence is TGCAGTGCACCCGGGACACCCTATGCCCCCCAGTATTTT. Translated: CSAPGTPYAPQYF.

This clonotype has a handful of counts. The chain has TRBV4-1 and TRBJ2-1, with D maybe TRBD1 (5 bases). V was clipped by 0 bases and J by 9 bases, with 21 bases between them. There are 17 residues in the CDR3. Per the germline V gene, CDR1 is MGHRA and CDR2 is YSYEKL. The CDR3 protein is CASSQDVTGGVRSEQFF. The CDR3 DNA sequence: TGCGCCAGCAGCCAAGATGTTACAGGTGGGGTCAGGAGTGAGCAGTTCTTC.

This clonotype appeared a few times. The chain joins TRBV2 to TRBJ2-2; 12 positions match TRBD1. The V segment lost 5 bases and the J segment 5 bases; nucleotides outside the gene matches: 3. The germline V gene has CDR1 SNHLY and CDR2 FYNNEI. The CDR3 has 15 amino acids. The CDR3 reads CASSRDRGLTGELFF. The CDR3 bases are TGTGCCAGCAGTAGGGACAGGGGGCTAACCGGGGAGCTGTTTTTT.

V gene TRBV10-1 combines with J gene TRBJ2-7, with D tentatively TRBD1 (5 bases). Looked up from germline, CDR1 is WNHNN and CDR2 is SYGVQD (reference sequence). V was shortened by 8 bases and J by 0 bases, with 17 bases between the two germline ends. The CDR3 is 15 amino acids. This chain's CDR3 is CASSATVGSSYEQYF. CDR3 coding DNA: TGCGCCAGCTCTGCGACAGTGGGTAGCTCCTACGAGCAGTACTTC.

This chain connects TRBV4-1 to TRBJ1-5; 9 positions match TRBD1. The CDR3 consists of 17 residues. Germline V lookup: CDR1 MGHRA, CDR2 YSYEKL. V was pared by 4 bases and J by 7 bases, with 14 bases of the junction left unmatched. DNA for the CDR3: TGCGCCAGCAGCCCCTCTCTCAGGGGACAGGGAAACCAGCCCCAGCATTTT. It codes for CASSPSLRGQGNQPQHF.